This T cell receptor beta chain was sequenced for a study of OX40 agonist ivuxolimab in advanced cancers. Study at large: Six ivuxolimab dose levels, 0.01 to 10 mg/kg, were given intravenously every 2 weeks. Antecedent anti-PD-1, anti-PD-L1 or anti-CTLA-4 therapy was permissible, with about 40% having received some. Patients achieving partial responses numbered three: one hepatocellular carcinoma case and two cutaneous melanoma cases. Findings of the study overall: Some nonresponders also had low normalized T-cell clonal expansion.

Trimming at V came to 5 bases and at J to 5 bases, leaving 6 bases not matched to a gene. The CDR3 extends over 15 amino acids. The germline gives CDR1 SGHNT, CDR2 YENEEA. Libraries were prepared by immunoSEQ multiplex PCR; TCRdb keeps only in-frame clonotypes and omits some of them. The sample gives approximately 82,000 clones, approximately 87% of which show up once; 0.7% to 0.9% is in the top ten. As concerns this clone: The antigen is undetermined.

This receptor was obtained from an adult with an advanced solid tumor such as melanoma, head and neck, liver or kidney cancer. Sequences were derived from CD4+ or CD8+ T cells sorted from blood, sampled in a trial of the OX40 agonist ivuxolimab. The chain recombines TRBV11-3 with TRBJ2-5; 12 bases agree with TRBD1. The CDR3 nucleotides are TGTGCCAGCAGCCACGGGACAGGGGGCCAGGAGACCCAGTACTTC. It translates to CASSHGTGGQETQYF.